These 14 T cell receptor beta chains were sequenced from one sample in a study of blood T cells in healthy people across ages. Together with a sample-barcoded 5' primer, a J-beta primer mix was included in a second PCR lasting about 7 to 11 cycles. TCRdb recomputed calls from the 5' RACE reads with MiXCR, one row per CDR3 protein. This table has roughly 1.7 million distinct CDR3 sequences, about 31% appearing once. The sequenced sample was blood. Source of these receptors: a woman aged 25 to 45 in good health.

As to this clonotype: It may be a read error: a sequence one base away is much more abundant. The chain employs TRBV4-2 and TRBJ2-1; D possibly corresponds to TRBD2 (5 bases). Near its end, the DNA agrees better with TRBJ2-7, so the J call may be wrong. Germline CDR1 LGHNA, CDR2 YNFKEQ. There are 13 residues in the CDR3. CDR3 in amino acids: CTSSQDGGRQQYF. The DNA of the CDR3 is TGTACCAGCAGCCAAGACGGTGGGAGACAGCAGTACTTC.

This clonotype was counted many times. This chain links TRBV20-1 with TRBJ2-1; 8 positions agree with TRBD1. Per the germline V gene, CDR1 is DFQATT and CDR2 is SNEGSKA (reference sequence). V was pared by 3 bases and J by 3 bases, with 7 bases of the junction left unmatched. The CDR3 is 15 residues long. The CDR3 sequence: CSASPGQGHYNEQFF. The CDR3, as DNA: TGCAGTGCTAGCCCCGGACAGGGACACTACAATGAGCAGTTCTTC.

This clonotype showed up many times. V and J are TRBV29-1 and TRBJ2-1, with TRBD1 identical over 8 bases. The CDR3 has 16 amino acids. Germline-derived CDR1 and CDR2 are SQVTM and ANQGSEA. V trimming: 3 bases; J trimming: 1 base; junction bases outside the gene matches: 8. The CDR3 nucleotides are TGCAGCGTTGAGATGACCGGGACAGGTTCCTACAATGAGCAGTTCTTC. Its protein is CSVEMTGTGSYNEQFF.

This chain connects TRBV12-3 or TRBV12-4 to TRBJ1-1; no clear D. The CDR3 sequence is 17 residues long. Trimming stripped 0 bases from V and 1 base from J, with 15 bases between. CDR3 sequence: CASSLAPPEAWNTEAFF. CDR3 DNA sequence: TGTGCCAGCAGTTTAGCCCCCCCAGAGGCGTGGAACACTGAAGCTTTCTTT.

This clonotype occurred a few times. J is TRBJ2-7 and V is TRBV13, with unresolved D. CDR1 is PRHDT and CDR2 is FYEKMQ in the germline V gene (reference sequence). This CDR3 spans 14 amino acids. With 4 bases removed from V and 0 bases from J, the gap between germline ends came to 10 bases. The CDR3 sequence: CASSWVLISYEQYF. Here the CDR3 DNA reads TGTGCCAGCAGCTGGGTTTTAATCTCCTACGAGCAGTACTTC.

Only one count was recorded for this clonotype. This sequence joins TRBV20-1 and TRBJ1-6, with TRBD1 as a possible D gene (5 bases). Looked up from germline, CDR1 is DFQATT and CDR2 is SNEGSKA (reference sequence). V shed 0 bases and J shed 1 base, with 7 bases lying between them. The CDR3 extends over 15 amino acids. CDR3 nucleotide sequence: TGCAGTGCTAGAGACCGACAGTCCTATAATTCACCCCTCCACTTT. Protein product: CSARDRQSYNSPLHF.

DNA of the CDR3: TGCAGTGCCAGAACACCCCACGGGGAGACCCAGTACTTC. This translates into CSARTPHGETQYF. This chain connects TRBV20-1 to TRBJ2-5, with D unresolved. Deletions cut 6 bases from V and 5 bases from J, with 16 bases between. This CDR3 contains 13 residues. CDR1 DFQATT and CDR2 SNEGSKA come from the germline V gene (reference sequence).

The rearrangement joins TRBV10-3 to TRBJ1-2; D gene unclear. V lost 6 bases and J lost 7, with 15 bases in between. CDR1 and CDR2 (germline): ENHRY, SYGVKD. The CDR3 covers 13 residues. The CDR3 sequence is CAISPGEGRGYTF. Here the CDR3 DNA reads TGTGCCATCAGCCCCGGGGAAGGCCGTGGCTACACCTTC.

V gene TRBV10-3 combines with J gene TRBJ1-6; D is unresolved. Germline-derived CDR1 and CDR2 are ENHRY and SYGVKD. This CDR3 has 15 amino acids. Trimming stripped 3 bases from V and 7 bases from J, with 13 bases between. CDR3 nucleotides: TGTGCCATCAGTGAATCAAATCCCCTCAATTCACCCCTCCACTTT. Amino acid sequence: CAISESNPLNSPLHF.

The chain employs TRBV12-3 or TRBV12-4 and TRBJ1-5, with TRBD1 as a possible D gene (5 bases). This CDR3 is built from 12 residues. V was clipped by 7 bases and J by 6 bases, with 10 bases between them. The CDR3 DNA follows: TGTGCCAGCAAAAGGGGAATTCAGCCCCAGCATTTT. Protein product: CASKRGIQPQHF.

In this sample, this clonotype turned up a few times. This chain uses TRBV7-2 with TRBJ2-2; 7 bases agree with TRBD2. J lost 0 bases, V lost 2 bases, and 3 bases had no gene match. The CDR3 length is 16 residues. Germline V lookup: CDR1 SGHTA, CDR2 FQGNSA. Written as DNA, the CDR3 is TGTGCCAGCAGCTTACGAAGCGGGGCGAACACCGGGGAGCTGTTTTTT. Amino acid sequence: CASSLRSGANTGELFF.

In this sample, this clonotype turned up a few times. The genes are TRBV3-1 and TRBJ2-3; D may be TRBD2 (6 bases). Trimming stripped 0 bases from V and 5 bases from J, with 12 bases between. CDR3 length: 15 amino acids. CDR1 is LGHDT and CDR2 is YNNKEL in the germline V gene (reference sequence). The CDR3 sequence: CASSQEGGSVDTQYF. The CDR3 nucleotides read TGTGCCAGCAGCCAAGAGGGGGGATCCGTAGATACGCAGTATTTT.

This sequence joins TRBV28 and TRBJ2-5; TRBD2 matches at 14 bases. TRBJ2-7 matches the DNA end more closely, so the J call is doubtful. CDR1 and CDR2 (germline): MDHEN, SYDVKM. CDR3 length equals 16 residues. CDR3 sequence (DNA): TGTGCCAGCAAACGGCGTTGGACTAGCGGGAGGTACGAGCAGTACTTC. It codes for CASKRRWTSGRYEQYF.

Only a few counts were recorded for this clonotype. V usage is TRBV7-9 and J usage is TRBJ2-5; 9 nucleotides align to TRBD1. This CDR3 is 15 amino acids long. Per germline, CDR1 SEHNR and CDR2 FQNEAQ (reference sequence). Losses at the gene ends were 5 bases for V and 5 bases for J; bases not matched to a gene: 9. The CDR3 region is CASSPPDRGKETQYF. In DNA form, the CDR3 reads TGTGCCAGCAGCCCCCCGGACAGGGGTAAGGAGACCCAGTACTTC.